This TCR beta chain was retrieved from a study of CD8 T cells in Susac syndrome. An amount of RNA that ranged from 0.5 to 1 ug was reverse transcribed with random hexamers. Amplification of TCR beta CDR3 by immunoSEQ multiplex PCR spanned 54 Vbeta and 13 Jbeta. TCRdb reanalysed the immunoSEQ multiplex PCR reads using MiXCR and keeps one entry per CDR3 protein. Here the sample spans about 49,000 distinct CDR3 sequences, over 85% being singletons. CDR3 size: 16 residues. Germline V gene sequence: CDR1 SGDLS, CDR2 YYNGEE. V was pared by 4 bases and J by 0 bases, with 15 bases between. Sequencing of TCR beta drew on CD8+ and CD4+ T cells from blood.

The chain is built from TRBV9 and TRBJ2-3, with D hard to call. The sequence derives from a human donor in good health. Sample: CD8+ T cells from PBMCs. The CDR3 protein is CASSPHRISSTDTQYF. The CDR3 DNA follows: TGTGCCAGCAGCCCCCATCGGATTAGTAGCACAGATACGCAGTATTTT.